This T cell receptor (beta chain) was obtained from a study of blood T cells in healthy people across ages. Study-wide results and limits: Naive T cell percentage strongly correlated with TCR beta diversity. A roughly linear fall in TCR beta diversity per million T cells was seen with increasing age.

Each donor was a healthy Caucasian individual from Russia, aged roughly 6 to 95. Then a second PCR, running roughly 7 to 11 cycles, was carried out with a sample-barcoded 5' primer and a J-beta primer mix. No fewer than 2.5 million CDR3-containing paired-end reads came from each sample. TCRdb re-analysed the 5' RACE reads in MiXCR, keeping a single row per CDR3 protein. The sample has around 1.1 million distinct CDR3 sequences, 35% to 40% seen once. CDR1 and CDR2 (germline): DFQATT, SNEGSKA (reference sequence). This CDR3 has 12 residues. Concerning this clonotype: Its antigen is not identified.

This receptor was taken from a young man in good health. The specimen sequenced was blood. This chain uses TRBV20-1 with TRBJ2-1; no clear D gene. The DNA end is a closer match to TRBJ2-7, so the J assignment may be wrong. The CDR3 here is CSVSISYNEQYF. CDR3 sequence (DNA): TGCAGTGTTTCGATCTCCTACAATGAGCAGTACTTC.